Shown below are 30 T cell receptor beta chains from a single sample sequenced in a study of blood T cell repertoires in COVID-19. Generated by immunoSEQ multiplex PCR, the TCRdb table keeps only in-frame clones and is missing some. The sample yields 180,000 or so clones, approximately 88% seen once. Sequencing was done on a sample of PBMCs or T cells enriched from blood (not recorded which). The receptors originated from a woman aged 60-75 years who had recovered from COVID-19.

This clone came up once. V usage is TRBV10-3 and J usage is TRBJ1-1; D call uncertain. This CDR3 spans 14 amino acids. The germline V gene has CDR1 ENHRY and CDR2 SYGVKD. V shed 6 bases and J shed 4 bases, with 15 bases lying between them. The chain's CDR3 is CAIRPISWSTEAFF. Written as DNA, the CDR3 is TGTGCCATCAGACCAATTTCCTGGAGCACTGAAGCTTTCTTT.

The chain recombines TRBV5-6 with TRBJ1-4; perhaps TRBD1 as D (6 bases). Trimming pared 2 bases from V and 4 bases from J, leaving 12 bases between. CDR3 length: 15 residues. The germline V gene has CDR1 SGHDT and CDR2 YYEEEE. The CDR3 is CASSLQGLGNEKLFF. As DNA, the CDR3 is TGTGCCAGCAGCTTACAGGGCTTAGGTAATGAAAAACTGTTTTTT.

J is TRBJ1-1 and V is TRBV11-3, with D unclear. Trimming removed 6 bases from V and 4 bases from J, with 12 bases in between. CDR1 is SGHNT and CDR2 is YENEEA in the germline V gene. This CDR3 has 13 amino acids. The CDR3 nucleotides read TGTGCCAGCAGTTTTTCGAGAGGCACTGAAGCTTTCTTT. Protein product: CASSFSRGTEAFF.

The V and J genes are TRBV7-9 and TRBJ1-1; the D is unclear. Germline assignment: CDR1 SEHNR and CDR2 FQNEAQ (reference sequence). Trimming took 4 bases from V and 10 from J, leaving 16 bases between them. The CDR3 runs 13 residues. CDR3 nucleotide sequence: TGTGCCAGCAGCTCCCCTTCTTCTAGCAGAGCTTTCTTT. It translates to CASSSPSSSRAFF.

The chain couples TRBV5-4 to TRBJ2-5, with 10 nucleotides matching TRBD2. Germline CDR1 reads SGHNT; CDR2 reads YYREEE (reference sequence). The CDR3 runs 17 residues. With V trimmed by 4 bases and J by 0 bases, 9 bases remained unmatched. The CDR3 region is CASSPGGSGGYQETQYF. In DNA form, the CDR3 reads TGTGCCAGCAGCCCCGGCGGTAGCGGGGGGTACCAAGAGACCCAGTACTTC.

A single count supports this clone. The chain joins TRBV3-1 (or the pseudogene TRBV3-2) to TRBJ2-1; D uncertain. Germline values: CDR1 LGHDT, CDR2 YNNKEL (reference sequence). The CDR3 has 14 amino acids. The ends were cut back, 4 bases at V and 7 bases at J, with 14 bases in the middle. CDR3 DNA sequence: TGTGCCAGCAGCCGCCCTGCTCGAGCAAATGAGCAGTTCTTC. It translates to CASSRPARANEQFF.

V is TRBV15 and J is TRBJ1-5; D is uncertain. The V end was cut by 0 bases, the J end by 4 bases, with 4 bases between. Germline V gene lookup returns CDR1 LNHNV and CDR2 YYDKDF (reference sequence). The CDR3 loop spans 13 amino acids. CDR3 residues: CATSRDVNQPQHF. CDR3 bases: TGTGCCACCAGCAGAGATGTAAATCAGCCCCAGCATTTT. Variable domain in full (rest from reference TRBV15 and TRBJ1-5): DAMVIQNPRYQVTQFGKPVTLSCSQTLNHNVMYWYQQKSSQAPKLLFHYYDKDFNNEADTPDNFQSRRPNTSFCFLDIRSPGLGDTAMYLCATSRDVNQPQHFGDGTRLSIL.

This clone has just one count. The chain has TRBV20-1 and TRBJ1-5, with D perhaps TRBD1 (5 bases). CDR3 length: 14 residues. The germline gives CDR1 DFQATT, CDR2 SNEGSKA (reference sequence). Deletions cut 3 bases from V and 4 bases from J, with 13 bases between. The chain's CDR3 is CSASYAPGNQPQHF. CDR3 DNA: TGCAGTGCTAGTTATGCGCCAGGGAATCAGCCCCAGCATTTT.

This sequence joins TRBV14 and TRBJ2-2; 7 bases align to TRBD2. The CDR3 has 16 residues. CDR1 and CDR2 (germline): SGHDN, FVKESK. Trimming took 5 bases from V and 4 from J; bases not matched to a gene: 10. The CDR3 DNA sequence: TGTGCCAGCAGCTTCCAAGGCGGGAGAGGCACCGGGGAGCTGTTTTTT. Amino acids: CASSFQGGRGTGELFF.

This clone was recorded once. The chain links TRBV10-3 to TRBJ2-3; D is possibly TRBD1 (6 bases). The CDR3 consists of 14 residues. The germline gives CDR1 ENHRY, CDR2 SYGVKD. V lost 2 bases and J 8 bases, leaving 14 bases between the germline ends. The CDR3 sequence is CAISETGIGGTQYF. The CDR3 DNA follows: TGTGCCATCAGTGAGACAGGGATTGGTGGTACGCAGTATTTT.

This chain connects TRBV2 to TRBJ1-4; D unresolved. Per germline, CDR1 SNHLY and CDR2 FYNNEI. The CDR3 extends over 16 amino acids. Trimming stripped 4 bases from V and 0 bases from J, with 12 bases between. CDR3 in amino acids: CASSATVPSTNEKLFF. As DNA, the CDR3 is TGTGCCAGCAGTGCTACAGTGCCCTCAACTAATGAAAAACTGTTTTTT.

This clone showed up just once. The V call is TRBV3-1 (or the pseudogene TRBV3-2), the J call TRBJ1-4, with D perhaps matching TRBD1 (6 bases). Germline V gene sequence: CDR1 LGHDT, CDR2 YNNKEL (reference sequence). The CDR3 contains 16 residues. The V and J ends lost 0 bases and 4 bases respectively, with 12 bases between them. The CDR3 sequence: CASSQEVAGDNEKLFF. The DNA for the CDR3 is TGTGCCAGCAGCCAAGAAGTGGCAGGGGATAATGAAAAACTGTTTTTT.

J is TRBJ1-2 and V is TRBV21-1; TRBD1 is the table's D call and was not checked against the DNA. TRBV21-1 is a recognized pseudogene. This CDR3 contains 15 residues. CDR3 coding DNA: TGTGCCAGCAGCAAAGTGGACAGGCACCTATATGGCTACACCTTC. Its protein is CASSKVDRHLYGYTF.

This rearrangement joins TRBV5-4 to TRBJ1-1, with a weak D call TRBD1 (5 bases). Deletions cut 3 bases from V and 5 bases from J, with 14 bases between. Germline V lookup: CDR1 SGHNT, CDR2 YYREEE (reference sequence). The CDR3 totals 14 residues. The CDR3, as DNA: TGTGCCAGCAGCTGGGGGGGTCTACGGACTGAAGCTTTCTTT. This translates into CASSWGGLRTEAFF.

The chain recombines TRBV15 with TRBJ2-7; 9 bases map to TRBD2. From germline, CDR1 is LNHNV and CDR2 YYDKDF (reference sequence). The CDR3 has 16 residues. The V gene end was trimmed by 0 bases and the J gene end by 5 bases; junction bases not matched to a gene: 8. The CDR3 loop reads CATSRDKSGRPHEQYF. DNA of the CDR3: TGTGCCACCAGCAGAGATAAAAGCGGGAGGCCCCACGAGCAGTACTTC.

The V call is TRBV9, the J call TRBJ2-3; perhaps TRBD1 as D (5 bases). Germline V gene sequence: CDR1 SGDLS, CDR2 YYNGEE. Trimming cost V 0 bases and J 4 bases, with 9 bases left between them. CDR3 size: 14 residues. The CDR3 nucleotides are TGTGCCAGCAGCGTAGGGGGCGTCTCAGATACGCAGTATTTT. This sequence encodes CASSVGGVSDTQYF.

This rearrangement joins TRBV10-3 to TRBJ1-5, with D possibly being TRBD1 (5 bases). Germline CDR1 is ENHRY and CDR2 is SYGVKD. V was clipped by 1 base and J by 6 bases, with 10 bases between them. This CDR3 has 14 amino acids. This CDR3 is CAISELATGQPQHF. In DNA form, the CDR3 reads TGTGCCATCAGTGAGTTGGCCACAGGTCAGCCCCAGCATTTT.

The genes are TRBV4-1 and TRBJ1-5; TRBD1 aligns across 7 bases. Germline lookup yields CDR1 MGHRA and CDR2 YSYEKL. The CDR3 is 15 residues long. The trim removed 2 bases at V and 3 bases at J, leaving 4 bases unmatched. Here the CDR3 DNA reads TGCGCCAGCAGCCAAACAGGGGTGGTCAATCAGCCCCAGCATTTT. Protein: CASSQTGVVNQPQHF.

The chain joins TRBV13 to TRBJ1-2; 9 bases align to TRBD1. V trimming: 5 bases; J trimming: 8 bases; junction bases outside the gene matches: 6. Germline lookup yields CDR1 PRHDT and CDR2 FYEKMQ (reference sequence). The CDR3 extends over 13 amino acids. CDR3 protein: CASSIGTGRGYTF. DNA for the CDR3: TGTGCCAGCAGCATCGGGACAGGGCGCGGCTACACCTTC.

The V gene is TRBV9, the J gene TRBJ1-2; D might be TRBD1 (6 bases). Trimming took 4 bases from V and 9 from J, leaving 22 bases between them. The CDR3 sequence is 15 residues long. Germline lookup yields CDR1 SGDLS and CDR2 YYNGEE. CDR3 nucleotides: TGTGCCAGCAGCCCTGGGACCTCAGGGGCCCTCAGCTACACCTTC. This translates into CASSPGTSGALSYTF. The whole variable domain, remainder taken from reference TRBV9 and TRBJ1-2, is DSGVTQTPKHLITATGQRVTLRCSPRSGDLSVYWYQQSLDQGLQFLIQYYNGEERAKGNILERFSAQQFPDLHSELNLSSLELGDSALYFCASSPGTSGALSYTFGSGTRLTVV.

This chain connects TRBV5-1 to TRBJ2-1, with TRBD2 matching 8 bases. J was trimmed by 4 bases and V by 0 bases; bases with no gene match: 15. The CDR3 covers 19 residues. The germline CDR1 and CDR2 sequences are SGHRS and YFSETQ. The CDR3 loop reads CASSLGEGLGTLRYNEQFF. The CDR3 bases are TGCGCCAGCAGCTTGGGAGAGGGACTAGGCACTTTGCGGTACAATGAGCAGTTCTTC. Variable domain in full (rest from reference TRBV5-1 and TRBJ2-1): KAGVTQTPRYLIKTRGQQVTLSCSPISGHRSVSWYQQTPGQGLQFLFEYFSETQRNKGNFPGRFSGRQFSNSRSEMNVSTLELGDSALYLCASSLGEGLGTLRYNEQFFGPGTRLTVL.

The rearrangement joins TRBV10-3 to TRBJ1-6; TRBD1 is a possible D gene (6 bases). The CDR3 loop spans 13 amino acids. Germline V gene lookup returns CDR1 ENHRY and CDR2 SYGVKD. Trimming took 2 bases from V and 7 from J, leaving 6 bases between them. The CDR3 nucleotides are TGTGCCATCAGTGAGCAGGGGAATTCACCCCTCCACTTT. It codes for CAISEQGNSPLHF.

The chain is built from TRBV5-1 and TRBJ2-1; D is possibly TRBD2 (5 bases). This CDR3 has 15 residues. The germline CDR1 and CDR2 sequences are SGHRS and YFSETQ. Trimming left V 5 bases short and J 4 bases short, with 16 bases between. In DNA form, the CDR3 reads TGCGCCAGCAGTTTGACACTCGGGGTTTACAATGAGCAGTTCTTC. Protein product: CASSLTLGVYNEQFF.

The rearrangement links TRBV19 to TRBJ2-2; no firm D call. V lost 5 bases, J lost 0 bases, and 7 bases lay in between. CDR3 size: 14 residues. Germline lookup yields CDR1 LNHDA and CDR2 SQIVND (reference sequence). CDR3 sequence: CASSPVTNTGELFF. In DNA, the CDR3 is TGTGCCAGTAGTCCGGTAACGAACACCGGGGAGCTGTTTTTT. Full variable domain (rest looked up from reference TRBV19 and TRBJ2-2): DGGITQSPKYLFRKEGQNVTLSCEQNLNHDAMYWYRQDPGQGLRLIYYSQIVNDFQKGDIAEGYSVSREKKESFPLTVTSAQKNPTAFYLCASSPVTNTGELFFGEGSRLTVL.

This sequence joins TRBV18 and TRBJ2-7, with 8 bases matching TRBD1. CDR3 length equals 14 residues. Unmatched junction bases numbered 5, after V lost 1 base and J lost 6 bases. The V gene's germline CDR1 is KGHSH and CDR2 LQKENI. The CDR3 coding sequence is TGTGCCAGCTCACCACGGACAGGGAGTATCGAGCAGTACTTC. This codes for CASSPRTGSIEQYF.

V gene TRBV27 combines with J gene TRBJ1-2, with no clear D. The germline V gene encodes CDR1 MNHEY and CDR2 SMNVEV (reference sequence). This CDR3 has 14 residues. The V gene lost 6 bases and the J gene lost 4 bases, with 15 bases spanning the gap. This CDR3 is CASRPDSYSYGYTF. The CDR3 nucleotides read TGTGCCAGCAGACCGGATTCCTACAGCTATGGCTACACCTTC.

The V gene is TRBV5-1, the J gene TRBJ2-5; a weak D match, TRBD2 (5 bases). Germline CDR1 is SGHRS and CDR2 is YFSETQ. The ends were cut back, 4 bases at V and 1 base at J, with 11 bases in the middle. The CDR3 sequence is 14 residues long. Written as DNA, the CDR3 is TGCGCCAGCAGCGAGCCCCGGGGCCAAGAGACCCAGTACTTC. It is translated as CASSEPRGQETQYF.

This clone has only a few counts. The V call is TRBV4-1, the J call TRBJ2-7, with D possibly being TRBD1 (5 bases). With 0 bases removed from V and 3 bases from J, the gap between germline ends came to 12 bases. CDR1 is MGHRA and CDR2 is YSYEKL in the germline V gene. This CDR3 has 15 residues. The CDR3 bases are TGCGCCAGCAGCCAAGAACAGGACACCTACTACGAGCAGTACTTC. Residues: CASSQEQDTYYEQYF.

J is TRBJ2-1 and V is TRBV2; a possible D gene is TRBD2 (5 bases). The V end lost 5 bases, the J end lost 5 bases, and 13 bases lay between the germline ends. Germline assignment: CDR1 SNHLY and CDR2 FYNNEI. The CDR3 is 14 residues long. Here the CDR3 DNA reads TGTGCCAGCAGTCTCACTAGATCCAACAATGAGCAGTTCTTC. This sequence encodes CASSLTRSNNEQFF.

This clone was observed once. V and J are TRBV3-1 (or the pseudogene TRBV3-2) and TRBJ2-6; D is unclear. The V gene lost 7 bases and the J gene lost 4 bases, with 8 bases spanning the gap. This CDR3 comprises 13 residues. Germline CDR1 LGHDT, CDR2 YNNKEL (reference sequence). CDR3 sequence reads: CASTNKGANVLTF. In DNA, the CDR3 is TGTGCCAGCACCAACAAAGGGGCCAACGTCCTGACTTTC.